The sequence of this T cell receptor (beta chain) was determined in a study of OX40 agonist ivuxolimab in advanced cancers. Study in general: At 0.01 to 10 mg/kg, ivuxolimab was administered intravenously to patients every 2 weeks. Dose-escalation patients were diagnosed with hepatocellular carcinoma, melanoma, renal cell cancer or head and neck cancer.

A remark on this clone: Its antigen is as yet unknown.

The CDR3 sequence is 17 residues long. The trim removed 0 bases at V and 3 bases at J, leaving 7 bases unmatched. CDR1 and CDR2 (germline): KGHSH, LQKENI. TCRdb's table, derived via immunoSEQ multiplex PCR, lists solely in-frame clones and lacks some. The sample has some 80,000 clones, approximately 84% seen once. Study outcomes and limitations: Within 6 weeks, CD4+ and CD8+ blood T cells expanded clonally at 0.1 to 3.0 mg/kg.

This clonotype originated in an adult with an advanced solid tumor such as melanoma, head and neck, liver or kidney cancer. The starting material was CD4+ or CD8+ T cells sorted from blood, obtained in a trial of the OX40 agonist ivuxolimab. The chain uses TRBV18 and TRBJ2-1, with 8 bases matching TRBD2. CDR3 DNA sequence: TGTGCCAGCTCACCACCCGTTTATAGCGGGAACTACAATGAGCAGTTCTTC. Translating it yields CASSPPVYSGNYNEQFF.